The sequence of this T cell receptor (beta chain) was determined in a study of blood T cells in healthy people across ages. Study-level findings and limits: Per million T cells, TCR beta diversity dropped about linearly as age rose.

Total RNA extracted from each sample amounted to at least 5.5 micrograms. The CDR3 runs to 14 residues. The J segment lost 2 bases and the V segment lost 5 bases, leaving 5 bases of the junction unmatched. Germline CDR1 is MNHEY and CDR2 is SVGAGI. This clonotype was observed many times. Its specificity is unknown. A sample-barcoded 5' primer and a J-beta primer mix were used in a second PCR of about 6 to 12 cycles. TCRdb re-derived calls from the 5' RACE reads in MiXCR, one entry per CDR3 protein. The table includes approximately 820,000 distinct CDR3 sequences, around 42% detected once. The sample consisted of blood. The rearrangement joins TRBV6-5 to TRBJ2-5; 7 nucleotides line up with TRBD1. This receptor was obtained from a man aged 55-75 years in good health. CDR3 sequence reads: CASSPGTAQETQYF. Here the CDR3 DNA reads TGTGCCAGCAGTCCCGGGACAGCACAAGAGACCCAGTACTTC.